The rows below give T cell receptor beta chains drawn from one sample of a study of T cell responses to AZD1222 COVID-19 vaccine. TCRdb's copy holds only in-frame clones and misses some; the assay was immunoSEQ multiplex PCR. Of over 110,000 clones listed, about 92% were seen once; the top ten hold 5.1%. Specimen: peripheral blood, collected on day 0 of AZD1222 vaccination. Every receptor here comes from an adult in good health. The CDR3 runs from the conserved cysteine through the conserved F or W. The D gene is left open where the match is weak. Only some rows state a clone size, as once, few, many or a class for expanded clones.

size: -
length: 14
D: -
V: TRBV5-1
J: TRBJ1-4
DNA: TGCGCCAGCAGCGGGTCGCTTGGGGATGAAAAACTGTTTTTT
CDR3: CASSGSLGDEKLFF

size: -
length: 18
D: TRBD1
V: TRBV4-3
J: TRBJ2-7
DNA: TGCGCCAGCAGCCAAGGGAGCCTAGGGGGACAGGGTATCCACGAGCAGTACTTC
CDR3: CASSQGSLGGQGIHEQYF

size: -
length: 14
D: -
V: TRBV3-1/TRBV3-2
J: TRBJ1-5
DNA: TGTGCCAGCAGCCAAGGAGGGGACAATCAGCCCCAGCATTTT
CDR3: CASSQGGDNQPQHF

size: -
length: 17
D: -
V: TRBV5-5
J: TRBJ2-7
DNA: TGTGCCAGCAGTTCTTACCAAGGGGGGCTTAAAAAGTACGAGCAGTACTTC
CDR3: CASSSYQGGLKKYEQYF

size: -
length: 13
D: -
V: TRBV30
J: TRBJ1-2
DNA: TGTGCCTGGAGTAGGGGCTTTAGCTATGGCTACACCTTC
CDR3: CAWSRGFSYGYTF

size: -
length: 15
D: -
V: TRBV6-5
J: TRBJ1-3
DNA: TGTGCCAGCACTCCATTGACAGGCACTGGAAACACCATATATTTT
CDR3: CASTPLTGTGNTIYF

size: -
length: 12
D: TRBD1
V: TRBV7-9
J: TRBJ1-1
DNA: TGTGCCAGCAGCCCAGGACGACAGGGGGCTTTCTTT
CDR3: CASSPGRQGAFF

size: -
length: 19
D: TRBD2
V: TRBV4-3
J: TRBJ2-7
DNA: TGCGCCAGCAGCCAACAACTAGCGGGTCCCAACCGAAGAGATTACGAGCAGTACTTC
CDR3: CASSQQLAGPNRRDYEQYF

size: -
length: 15
D: TRBD2
V: TRBV4-1
J: TRBJ2-7
DNA: TGCGCCAGCAGCCAAGTACTAGCGGGGGCCTACGAGCAGTACTTC
CDR3: CASSQVLAGAYEQYF

size: -
length: 14
D: -
V: TRBV10-3
J: TRBJ1-5
DNA: TGTGCCATCAGTGAGGAACAGTCTTTTCAGCCCCAGCATTTT
CDR3: CAISEEQSFQPQHF

size: -
length: 16
D: TRBD1
V: TRBV24-1
J: TRBJ2-3
DNA: TGTGCCACCAGTGAAGGGGACAGGGATAGCACAGATACGCAGTATTTT
CDR3: CATSEGDRDSTDTQYF

size: -
length: 16
D: -
V: TRBV7-2
J: TRBJ1-2
DNA: TGTGCCAGCAGCGGGCAGGAGCATAGCCTGTCACATGGCTACACCTTC
CDR3: CASSGQEHSLSHGYTF

size: -
length: 11
D: -
V: TRBV20-1
J: TRBJ2-6
DNA: TGCAGTGCTTCAGGGGCCAACGTCCTGACTTTC
CDR3: CSASGANVLTF

size: -
length: 14
D: -
V: TRBV7-2
J: TRBJ2-5
DNA: TGTGCCAGCAGCTTAGTAGGGGGGCCAGAGACCCAGTACTTC
CDR3: CASSLVGGPETQYF

size: once
length: 13
D: TRBD2
V: TRBV7-2
J: TRBJ2-5
DNA: TGTGCCAGCAGGGGGACTAGCGGGGGGACCCAGTACTTC
CDR3: CASRGTSGGTQYF

size: -
length: 15
D: TRBD1
V: TRBV4-2
J: TRBJ1-1
DNA: TGTGCCAGCAGCCCACAGACAGGGACGAACACTGAAGCTTTCTTT
CDR3: CASSPQTGTNTEAFF

size: -
length: 15
D: -
V: TRBV9
J: TRBJ2-4
DNA: TGTGCCAGCAGCACTGATGGTCTAGCCAAAAACATTCAGTACTTC
CDR3: CASSTDGLAKNIQYF

size: -
length: 13
D: -
V: TRBV7-9
J: TRBJ2-7
DNA: TGTGCCAGCAGCCCCAGGAGCTCCTACGAGCAGTACTTC
CDR3: CASSPRSSYEQYF

size: -
length: 11
D: -
V: TRBV11-2
J: TRBJ2-5
DNA: TGTGCCAGCAGCCCATCAGAGACCCAGTACTTC
CDR3: CASSPSETQYF

size: once
length: 12
D: -
V: TRBV5-4
J: TRBJ1-1
DNA: TGTGCCAGCAGCTTACCCAGCACTGAAGCTTTCTTT
CDR3: CASSLPSTEAFF

size: -
length: 14
D: TRBD1
V: TRBV2
J: TRBJ2-7
DNA: TGTGCCAGCAGTGGGGGACAGGGTAGGGACGAGCAGTACTTC
CDR3: CASSGGQGRDEQYF

size: -
length: 13
D: -
V: TRBV3-1/TRBV3-2
J: TRBJ2-7
DNA: TGTGCCAGCAGCCTTCTTACGGGGTACGAGCAGTACTTC
CDR3: CASSLLTGYEQYF

size: -
length: 13
D: TRBD1
V: TRBV3-1/TRBV3-2
J: TRBJ2-7
DNA: TGTGCCAGCAGCCGACAGGGATCCTACGAGCAGTACTTC
CDR3: CASSRQGSYEQYF

size: once
length: 18
D: -
V: TRBV7-3
J: TRBJ2-2
DNA: TGTGCCAGCAGCTTAACGGCACGGGACACACCGAACACCGGGGAGCTGTTTTTT
CDR3: CASSLTARDTPNTGELFF

size: -
length: 14
D: -
V: TRBV6-5
J: TRBJ1-1
DNA: TGTGCCAGCAGTTTAAGAGTGGGGAACACTGAAGCTTTCTTT
CDR3: CASSLRVGNTEAFF

size: -
length: 12
D: -
V: TRBV7-2
J: TRBJ2-3
DNA: TGTGCCAGCAGCTTAGGAGCAAATACGCAGTATTTT
CDR3: CASSLGANTQYF

size: -
length: 14
D: -
V: TRBV7-9
J: TRBJ1-2
DNA: TGTGCCAGCAGCTTGGATTTAACAGGGCAAGGCTACACCTTC
CDR3: CASSLDLTGQGYTF

size: -
length: 16
D: TRBD1
V: TRBV19
J: TRBJ1-5
DNA: TGTGCCAGTAGTATAATTGGGACAGGTAACAATCAGCCCCAGCATTTT
CDR3: CASSIIGTGNNQPQHF

size: -
length: 16
D: -
V: TRBV19
J: TRBJ1-6
DNA: TGTGCCAGTAGTATAACCGGGGCCAGAGCTAATTCACCCCTCCACTTT
CDR3: CASSITGARANSPLHF

size: -
length: 13
D: -
V: TRBV14
J: TRBJ1-2
DNA: TGTGCCAGCAGCCAAGGGAGGTCCTATGGCTACACCTTC
CDR3: CASSQGRSYGYTF

size: -
length: 16
D: TRBD2
V: TRBV4-1
J: TRBJ2-3
DNA: TGCGCCAGCAGCCAGGGGAGCGGGGTTAGCACAGATACGCAGTATTTT
CDR3: CASSQGSGVSTDTQYF

size: -
length: 16
D: -
V: TRBV11-2
J: TRBJ1-3
DNA: TGTGCCAGCAGCTTACCCCCAGGGAGCTCTGGAAACACCATATATTTT
CDR3: CASSLPPGSSGNTIYF

size: -
length: 15
D: -
V: TRBV4-3
J: TRBJ2-2
DNA: TGCGCCAGCAGCCAAGACCTAGTTAATCCCGGGGAGCTGTTTTTT
CDR3: CASSQDLVNPGELFF

size: -
length: 12
D: TRBD1
V: TRBV7-9
J: TRBJ1-1
DNA: TGTGCCAGCAGCTTAGAGGACAGGGTGGCTTTCTTT
CDR3: CASSLEDRVAFF

size: -
length: 12
D: -
V: TRBV12-3/TRBV12-4
J: TRBJ2-7
DNA: TGTGCCAGCAGGGGAAGGGGGTACGAGCAGTACTTC
CDR3: CASRGRGYEQYF

size: -
length: 16
D: TRBD1
V: TRBV4-2
J: TRBJ1-2
DNA: TGTGCCAGCAGCCAAGATTGGGGACAGTCTAACTATGGCTACACCTTC
CDR3: CASSQDWGQSNYGYTF

size: -
length: 12
D: -
V: TRBV5-4
J: TRBJ1-2
DNA: TGTGCCAGCAGCATAGACAATAATGGCTACACCTTC
CDR3: CASSIDNNGYTF